Listed below are T cell receptor beta chains from one sample, sequenced in a study of blood T cell repertoires in COVID-19. Sequenced by immunoSEQ multiplex PCR; TCRdb stores in-frame clones only, minus some. The sample carries 75,000 to 80,000 clones, about 85% recorded once. Material for sequencing was peripheral blood. The receptor set was obtained from a human donor in a cohort sampled during active COVID-19. CDR3s include the opening cysteine and the closing phenylalanine or tryptophan. The D gene is left open where the match is weak. A row's size may be missing; if present it is once, few, many or a size class.

TRBJ2-3 | - | - | TRBV9 | TGTGCCAGCAGCCTTTCGAACTCAGATACGCAGTATTTT | CASSLSNSDTQYF
TRBJ2-5 | - | - | TRBV5-1 | TGCGCCAGCAGCGCGAACGCCGGGGAGACCCAGTACTTC | CASSANAGETQYF
TRBJ1-2 | - | TRBD1 | TRBV28 | TGTGCCAGCAGTTATCAGGGGGCTGATGGCTACACCTTC | CASSYQGADGYTF
TRBJ2-7 | - | TRBD1 | TRBV27 | TGTGCCAGCAGTCCTCGGGACAGGGGAGGGGAGCAGTACTTC | CASSPRDRGGEQYF
TRBJ2-7 | - | - | TRBV3-1/TRBV3-2 | TGTGCCAGCAGCCAGGCTTACGAGCAGTACTTC | CASSQAYEQYF
TRBJ1-2 | - | - | TRBV28 | TGTGCCAGCAGTACTACATCCGATGGCTACACCTTC | CASSTTSDGYTF
TRBJ1-2 | - | - | TRBV7-2 | TGTGCCAGCAGCTCGGCAGGCAACTATGGCTACACCTTC | CASSSAGNYGYTF
TRBJ1-5 | - | - | TRBV30 | TGTGCCTGGAGTGTCAGGGATGATCAGCCCCAGCATTTT | CAWSVRDDQPQHF
TRBJ1-2 | - | TRBD1 | TRBV12-3/TRBV12-4 | TGTGCCAGCAGCTCGGCCCCGGGACAGGGGTACACCTTC | CASSSAPGQGYTF
TRBJ1-3 | - | TRBD1 | TRBV11-2 | TGTGCCAGCAGCTTCGACAGGGTTGGAAACACCATATATTTT | CASSFDRVGNTIYF
TRBJ2-2 | - | TRBD1 | TRBV19 | TGTGCCAGTAGTTCGTGGGGACAGGGGGCCGGGGAGCTGTTTTTT | CASSSWGQGAGELFF
TRBJ2-1 | - | TRBD2 | TRBV9 | TGTGCCAGCAGCCCTCGGGGGGAGTCCTACAATGAGCAGTTCTTC | CASSPRGESYNEQFF
TRBJ1-1 | - | - | TRBV6-4 | TGTGCCAGCAGTGTACAGGGCGGCACTGAAGCTTTCTTT | CASSVQGGTEAFF
TRBJ2-3 | - | TRBD2 | TRBV5-4 | TGTGCCAGCAGCTTGTTGCGGACTAGCGGGGGGGCGGGTCCAGATACGCAGTATTTT | CASSLLRTSGGAGPDTQYF
TRBJ1-3 | - | - | TRBV7-8 | TGTGCCAGCAGCACTCGACTCACCTCTGGAAACACCATATATTTT | CASSTRLTSGNTIYF
TRBJ2-2 | - | TRBD2 | TRBV11-3 | TGTGCCAGCAGCCCCGGCGTAGCGGGGGGCACCGGGGAGCTGTTTTTT | CASSPGVAGGTGELFF
TRBJ1-2 | - | - | TRBV2 | TGTGCCAGCAGTGACGGGGGGGGCTATGGTGGCTACACCTTC | CASSDGGGYGGYTF
TRBJ2-1 | - | - | TRBV6-5 | TGTGCCAGCAGTACGCGGGGCCCGAATGAGCAGTTCTTC | CASSTRGPNEQFF
TRBJ1-4 | once | - | TRBV28 | TGTGCCAGCAGGACTCCGAAGACAGGACCAACTAATGAAAAACTGTTTTTT | CASRTPKTGPTNEKLFF
TRBJ2-3 | - | TRBD2 | TRBV7-6 | TGTGCCAGCAGCTTAGTGCCGGAGTGGGAGGGCCCTACAGATACGCAGTATTTT | CASSLVPEWEGPTDTQYF
TRBJ1-1 | - | TRBD1 | TRBV6-5 | TGTGCCAGCAAAGATGACAGGGAGGTTTCTGAAGCTTTCTTT | CASKDDREVSEAFF
TRBJ2-7 | - | TRBD1 | TRBV27 | TGTGCCAGCAGAGTAAGGGGACAGGGTTCCTACGAGCAGTACTTC | CASRVRGQGSYEQYF
TRBJ2-1 | - | - | TRBV28 | TGTGCCAGCAGTTTAGCCGGTTACTACAATGAGCAGTTCTTC | CASSLAGYYNEQFF
TRBJ2-1 | - | TRBD1 | TRBV3-1/TRBV3-2 | TGTGCCAGCAGGCGGACAGGGCTAAGGTACAATGAGCAGTTCTTC | CASRRTGLRYNEQFF
TRBJ1-2 | - | - | TRBV3-1/TRBV3-2 | TGTGCCAGCACGCCGGGGGGCGCGGTCTATGGCTACACCTTC | CASTPGGAVYGYTF
TRBJ2-1 | - | - | TRBV28 | TGTGCCAGCAGTTTTGAGGGGGGGCCTAATGAGCAGTTCTTC | CASSFEGGPNEQFF
TRBJ1-1 | - | TRBD1 | TRBV5-1 | TGCGCCAGCAGCTTTAGGACAGGGGAGAACACTGAAGCTTTCTTT | CASSFRTGENTEAFF
TRBJ2-1 | - | TRBD1 | TRBV29-1 | TGCAGCGTTGAAGATACGGGACAGGGTGAGCAGTTCTTC | CSVEDTGQGEQFF
TRBJ2-5 | - | - | TRBV21-1 | TGTGCCAGCAGCAAAGCGCGTCAGGGGGGCAGCCAAGAGACCCAGTACTTC | CASSKARQGGSQETQYF
TRBJ2-1 | - | TRBD2 | TRBV27 | TGTGCCAGCAGTGTGACTAGCGGGAAAGCCTACAATGAGCAGTTCTTC | CASSVTSGKAYNEQFF
TRBJ2-5 | - | TRBD2 | TRBV3-1/TRBV3-2 | TGTGCCAGCAGCAGGACTAGCGGGGGCCAAGAGACCCAGTACTTC | CASSRTSGGQETQYF
TRBJ1-2 | - | - | TRBV12-3/TRBV12-4 | TGTGCCAGCATGCAGGATACAAACTATGGCTACACCTTC | CASMQDTNYGYTF
TRBJ1-4 | - | TRBD1 | TRBV19 | TGTGCCAGTAGTATGAGTGGCAGGTCAGGGGGAGCGGAAAAACTGTTTTTT | CASSMSGRSGGAEKLFF
TRBJ2-5 | - | TRBD1 | TRBV13 | TGTGCCAGCAGCCCACCCTGGACAGGGCGAGAGACCCAGTACTTC | CASSPPWTGRETQYF
TRBJ2-7 | - | TRBD2 | TRBV6-1 | TGTGCCAGCAGTGATAGCGGGGGCAGCTCCTACGAGCAGTACTTC | CASSDSGGSSYEQYF